This TCR beta chain appears in the sequencing data of a study of shared clonotypes between healthy human individuals. Study results and limitations: Around 5.3% of naive CD4 clonotypes were shared across several donors.

Worth noting for this clone: Its antigen remains unknown.

Those who donated, Caucasian adults without exception, all lived in Nashville, Tennessee. Measured with immunoSEQ multiplex PCR; TCRdb has only the in-frame clones, and not every one. The sample contains 2.5 million or so clones, roughly nine tenths of which appear only once. The sequence derives from a man aged 18-30 years in good health. Sequenced sample: naive CD4+ T cells sorted from blood. Subset indicated: CD45RA+ positively selected.

The CDR3 is CASSVTTSGRATDTQYF. The CDR3, as DNA: TGTGCCAGCAGCGTAACGACTAGCGGGAGGGCCACAGATACGCAGTATTTT. The chain uses TRBV9 and TRBJ2-3, with TRBD2 matching 14 bases. V dropped 1 base and J dropped 2; count of bases not matched to a gene: 3. The CDR3 length is 17 residues. Germline CDR1 SGDLS, CDR2 YYNGEE.